These 20 T cell receptor beta chains originate from one sample sequenced in a study of T cell responses to AZD1222 COVID-19 vaccine. Only in-frame clones appear in the TCRdb table, and some are missing; sequencing was by immunoSEQ multiplex PCR. This sample has approximately 77,000 clones, with around 90% found just once. The sequencing used peripheral blood, collected on day 0 of MenACWY control vaccination. Source of these receptors: an adult in good health.

J is TRBJ2-7 and V is TRBV2; 9 bases line up with TRBD1. Germline CDR1 reads SNHLY; CDR2 reads FYNNEI. This CDR3 spans 14 amino acids. J gave up 2 bases and V 7 bases, and 6 bases lay outside the gene matches. The CDR3 region is CASTRTGEPYEQYF. The CDR3 coding sequence is TGTGCCAGCACTCGGACAGGGGAGCCCTACGAGCAGTACTTC.

This clone was recorded only once. This chain links TRBV19 with TRBJ1-5, with D possibly matching TRBD1 (6 bases). The germline gives CDR1 LNHDA, CDR2 SQIVND (reference sequence). The CDR3 is 16 residues long. With 3 bases removed from V and 2 bases from J, the gap between germline ends came to 14 bases. The CDR3 sequence is CASSIPTGYGNQPQHF. CDR3 DNA sequence: TGTGCCAGTAGTATCCCGACAGGATATGGCAATCAGCCCCAGCATTTT.

The chain has TRBV28 and TRBJ2-7, with 9 bases aligning to TRBD2. This CDR3 has 16 residues. Germline V gene data show CDR1 as MDHEN and CDR2 as SYDVKM. The ends lost 2 bases at V and 3 bases at J; junction bases unmatched: 8. DNA of the CDR3: TGTGCCAGCAGTTTACTTTATGGGACTAGCCTCTACGAGCAGTACTTC. Its protein is CASSLLYGTSLYEQYF.

The chain has TRBV2 and TRBJ1-2; the D is unclear. CDR3 length: 13 residues. Germline values: CDR1 SNHLY, CDR2 FYNNEI. V gave up 0 bases and J gave up 4 bases, with 6 bases separating them. The CDR3 DNA reads as TGTGCCAGCAGTGAAGCGGCAAGCTATGGCTACACCTTC. It is translated as CASSEAASYGYTF.

The genes are TRBV5-6 and TRBJ1-6, with TRBD1 matching 7 bases. Germline CDR1 SGHDT, CDR2 YYEEEE. V was pared by 1 base and J by 6 bases, with 4 bases of the junction left unmatched. The CDR3 runs 15 residues. CDR3 sequence (DNA): TGTGCCAGCAGCTTGAAGACAGGGTCTAATTCACCCCTCCACTTT. Its translation is CASSLKTGSNSPLHF.

The chain couples TRBV4-3 to TRBJ2-1; D could derive from TRBD1 or TRBD2 (6 bases each). The V end lost 0 bases, the J end lost 7 bases, and 16 bases lay between the germline ends. In germline, CDR1 is LGHNA, CDR2 YSLEER. This CDR3 has 16 amino acids. In DNA, the CDR3 is TGCGCCAGCAGCCAAGACCATGGAGGGGGGTCGAATGAGCAGTTCTTC. Its protein product is CASSQDHGGGSNEQFF.

The rearrangement joins TRBV20-1 to TRBJ1-6, with D unresolved. The CDR3 loop spans 13 amino acids. V dropped 3 bases and J dropped 11 bases, with 14 bases sitting between them. From germline, CDR1 is DFQATT and CDR2 SNEGSKA (reference sequence). CDR3 in DNA: TGCAGTGCTAGTCCGGGCCCAAGAACACCCCTCCACTTT. Amino acid sequence: CSASPGPRTPLHF.

The chain couples TRBV28 to TRBJ1-4; the D gene is possibly TRBD1 (5 bases). Trimming removed 5 bases at V and 4 bases at J, with 14 bases between. CDR1 is MDHEN, CDR2 SYDVKM, per germline. This CDR3 has 15 amino acids. As DNA, the CDR3 is TGTGCCAGCAGTCCTCCGGGGGGGTTTAATGAAAAACTGTTTTTT. Protein sequence: CASSPPGGFNEKLFF.

The chain uses TRBV6-1 and TRBJ2-1; D remains unclear. V was cut by 4 bases and J by 8 bases, with 24 bases left in between. Germline V gives CDR1 MNHNS, CDR2 SASEGT. The CDR3 is 17 amino acids. The CDR3 bases are TGTGCCAGCAGTGTGTTGCGGCAGCCAACTCTTGGGCATGAGCAGTTCTTC. It specifies CASSVLRQPTLGHEQFF.

This clone has only a few counts. The chain carries TRBV28 and TRBJ2-7; TRBD1 aligns across 9 bases. CDR3 length: 16 residues. The trim removed 2 bases at V and 5 bases at J, leaving 10 bases unmatched. Germline assignment: CDR1 MDHEN and CDR2 SYDVKM. CDR3 protein: CASSLQTGQGFNEQYF. CDR3 nucleotides: TGTGCCAGCAGTTTACAGACGGGACAGGGTTTCAACGAGCAGTACTTC.

The chain employs TRBV11-3 and TRBJ2-3, with 13 bases aligning to TRBD2. The germline V gene encodes CDR1 SGHNT and CDR2 YENEEA. After removal of 5 bases from V and 2 bases from J, the junction contained 4 bases not matched to a gene. The CDR3 extends over 16 amino acids. The CDR3 region is CASSLGTSGNTDTQYF. The CDR3 DNA follows: TGTGCCAGCAGCCTTGGGACTAGCGGGAACACAGATACGCAGTATTTT.

Only a few counts were recorded for this clone. CDR3 nucleotides: TGTGCCAGCAGCGTAAAGGACAGAACTTCTGAAAAACTGTTTTTT. Encoded protein: CASSVKDRTSEKLFF. This chain uses TRBV9 with TRBJ1-4, with D possibly TRBD1 on 6 matching bases. Germline-derived CDR1 and CDR2 are SGDLS and YYNGEE. The V gene lost 1 base and the J gene lost 7 bases, with 14 bases spanning the gap. The CDR3 has 15 residues.

V usage is TRBV30 and J usage is TRBJ2-2, with 7 bases lining up with TRBD1. This CDR3 is 16 amino acids long. Germline trimming cut 8 bases from V and 0 bases from J; bases unmatched to any gene: 12. Germline CDR1 is GTSNPN and CDR2 is SVGIG (reference sequence). The CDR3 bases are TGTGCCCTTACCGGGACAGCTCATTCGAACACCGGGGAGCTGTTTTTT. It is translated as CALTGTAHSNTGELFF. The variable domain in full, with the rest retrieved from reference TRBV30 and TRBJ2-2, is SQTIHQWPATLVQPVGSPLSLECTVEGTSNPNLYWYRQAAGRGLQLLFYSVGIGQISSEVPQNLSASRPQDRQFILSSKKLLLSDSGFYLCALTGTAHSNTGELFFGEGSRLTVL.

The chain combines TRBV4-3 with TRBJ2-2; TRBD2 agrees at 8 bases. With 0 bases clipped from V and 2 bases from J, the junction kept 5 bases outside the gene matches. The CDR3 spans 17 residues. Germline CDR1 reads LGHNA; CDR2 reads YSLEER. CDR3 coding DNA: TGCGCCAGCAGCCAAGAAGCCGGGGGGGCCAACACCGGGGAGCTGTTTTTT. This encodes CASSQEAGGANTGELFF.

The chain employs TRBV24-1 and TRBJ1-6; weak D call: TRBD1 (6 bases). Looked up from germline, CDR1 is KGHDR and CDR2 is SFDVKD. V shed 7 bases and J shed 5 bases, with 8 bases lying between them. The CDR3 is 13 residues long. CDR3 in amino acids: CATRDSNNSPLHF. Written as DNA, the CDR3 is TGTGCCACCAGGGACAGTAATAATTCACCCCTCCACTTT.

The genes are TRBV18 and TRBJ1-1; D call uncertain. The CDR3 has 13 residues. V lost 6 bases and J 0 bases, leaving 8 bases between the germline ends. The germline CDR1 and CDR2 sequences are KGHSH and LQKENI. The CDR3 region is CASSPGVNTEAFF. In DNA form, the CDR3 reads TGTGCCAGCTCGCCCGGGGTGAACACTGAAGCTTTCTTT.

The chain couples TRBV6-4 to TRBJ2-2; 10 bases line up with TRBD1. Germline trimming cut 0 bases from V and 4 bases from J; bases unmatched to any gene: 2. The CDR3 runs 16 residues. Germline loops: CDR1 MRHNA, CDR2 SNTAGT. CDR3 nucleotides: TGTGCCAGCAGTGACTCTGGGACAGGGGCCACCGGGGAGCTGTTTTTT. Residues: CASSDSGTGATGELFF.

The chain employs TRBV6-5 and TRBJ1-2; the D is unclear. The germline V gene has CDR1 MNHEY and CDR2 SVGAGI. The CDR3 sequence is 14 residues long. Trimming removed 2 bases at V and 5 bases at J, with 12 bases between. The CDR3 DNA reads TGTGCCAGCAGTTACGTTCCGATACGATATGGCTACACCTTC. It yields the protein CASSYVPIRYGYTF.

This clone was found once. This chain connects TRBV19 to TRBJ2-2; D gene uncertain. There are 14 residues in the CDR3. The germline CDR1 and CDR2 sequences are LNHDA and SQIVND (reference sequence). V lost 8 bases and J lost 2, with 12 bases in between. The CDR3 reads CASAVAPNTGELFF. Written as DNA, the CDR3 is TGTGCCAGTGCCGTCGCACCAAACACCGGGGAGCTGTTTTTT. The full variable domain, completed using reference TRBV19 and TRBJ2-2, is DGGITQSPKYLFRKEGQNVTLSCEQNLNHDAMYWYRQDPGQGLRLIYYSQIVNDFQKGDIAEGYSVSREKKESFPLTVTSAQKNPTAFYLCASAVAPNTGELFFGEGSRLTVL.

The chain couples TRBV12-5 to TRBJ1-5; D gene uncertain. CDR3 length: 14 amino acids. Trimming shortened V by 3 bases and J by 7 bases, and 13 bases separated the two germline ends. CDR1 is LGHNT and CDR2 is FRNRAP in the germline V gene. This CDR3 reads CASGFADWGQPQHF. The CDR3 DNA reads as TGTGCTAGTGGTTTTGCCGACTGGGGACAGCCCCAGCATTTT.